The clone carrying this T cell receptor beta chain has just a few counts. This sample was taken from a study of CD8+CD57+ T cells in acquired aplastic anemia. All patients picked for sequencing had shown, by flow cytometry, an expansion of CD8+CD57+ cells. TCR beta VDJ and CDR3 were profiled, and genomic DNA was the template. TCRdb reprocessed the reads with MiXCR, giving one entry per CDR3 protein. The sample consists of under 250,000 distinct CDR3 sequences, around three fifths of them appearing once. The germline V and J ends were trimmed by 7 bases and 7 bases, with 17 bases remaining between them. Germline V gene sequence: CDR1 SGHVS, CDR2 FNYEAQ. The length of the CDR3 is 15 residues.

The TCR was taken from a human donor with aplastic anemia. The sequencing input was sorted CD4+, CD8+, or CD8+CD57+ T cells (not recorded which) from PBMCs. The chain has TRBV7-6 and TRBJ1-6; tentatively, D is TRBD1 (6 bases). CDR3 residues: CASTRDTYPNSPLHF. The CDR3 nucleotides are TGTGCCAGCACCCGGGACACCTATCCCAATTCACCCCTCCACTTT.